These T cell receptor beta chains were read from a single sample in a study of control samples from healthy donors and cancer patients. TCRdb's copy holds only in-frame clones and misses some; the assay was immunoSEQ multiplex PCR. The sample has tens of thousands of clones, about 80% seen once. Sequencing was carried out using PBMCs. These receptors all come from a woman between 45 and 60 years old with lung cancer. The CDR3 runs from the conserved cysteine through the conserved F or W. Each record gives: clone size, D gene, J gene, V gene, CDR3 DNA, CDR3 protein. The D gene is left open where the match is weak. A row's size may be missing; if present it is once, few, many or a size class.

>-|TRBD1|TRBJ1-1|TRBV7-8
TGTGCCAGCAGCTCACAAGGGCCGGGACAGGGATCCACTGAAGCTTTCTTT
CASSSQGPGQGSTEAFF
>-|-|TRBJ1-1|TRBV28
TGTGCCAGCAGTTTCGGGCCCTCGGGGGAAGCTTTCTTT
CASSFGPSGEAFF
>-|-|TRBJ2-3|TRBV27
TGTGCCAGCAGTTTAGGGGGCACAGATACGCAGTATTTT
CASSLGGTDTQYF
>-|TRBD1|TRBJ2-5|TRBV18
TGTGCCAGCTCACTGGACAGGGTGGAGACCCAGTACTTC
CASSLDRVETQYF
>-|TRBD1|TRBJ2-2|TRBV10-2
TGCGCCAGCAGTGTCCTCCCGGGACAGGGGAACACCGGGGAGCTGTTTTTT
CASSVLPGQGNTGELFF
>medium-sized|-|TRBJ1-1|TRBV12-3/TRBV12-4
TGTGCCAGCAGTTGGCGGACTGAAGCTTTCTTT
CASSWRTEAFF
>-|TRBD2|TRBJ2-5|TRBV5-1
TGCGCCAGCAGCCCAGGACTAGCGGGGACAAACCAAGAGACCCAGTACTTC
CASSPGLAGTNQETQYF
>-|TRBD2|TRBJ2-2|TRBV6-2/TRBV6-3
TGTGCCAGCAGTTACTCGACGGGGGGAGGAGGGGAGCTGTTTTTT
CASSYSTGGGGELFF
>-|-|TRBJ1-1|TRBV24-1
TGTGCCACCAGTGATGCCGCGAGGGGAGACACTGAAGCTTTCTTT
CATSDAARGDTEAFF
>-|-|TRBJ1-1|TRBV25-1
TGTGCCAGCAGTGAATTTTCAGGGATGGCTGAAGCTTTCTTT
CASSEFSGMAEAFF
>few|TRBD1|TRBJ1-1|TRBV7-9
TGTGCCAGCAGCTCAAAAGGACAGGGCACTGAAGCTTTCTTT
CASSSKGQGTEAFF
>-|TRBD2|TRBJ2-1|TRBV4-3
TGCGCCAGCAGCCAGCAAACCGGGACTAGCTATGAGCAGTTCTTC
CASSQQTGTSYEQFF
>-|-|TRBJ1-1|TRBV6-5
TGTACCAGCAGTTTACGGGCTAACACTGAAGCTTTCTTT
CTSSLRANTEAFF
>-|-|TRBJ1-6|TRBV4-2
TGTGCCAGCAGCCAAGATCCCAGGGGTCGATCACCCCTCCACTTT
CASSQDPRGRSPLHF
>few|-|TRBJ2-3|TRBV27
TGTGCCAGCAGTTCATATAGGACAGATACGCAGTATTTT
CASSSYRTDTQYF
>-|-|TRBJ1-1|TRBV28
TGTGCCAGCAGTTCCTTTAATACTGAAGCTTTCTTT
CASSSFNTEAFF
>-|TRBD1|TRBJ1-1|TRBV29-1
TGCAGCGTTGACCCACAGGGGAAGAGGAGTGAAGCTTTCTTT
CSVDPQGKRSEAFF
>-|TRBD1|TRBJ1-5|TRBV6-5
TGTGCCAGCAGGGACAGGGATTATCAGCCCCAGCATTTT
CASRDRDYQPQHF
>-|TRBD1|TRBJ1-6|TRBV2
TGTGCCAGCGGCGGGACAGGGCAGGATTCACCCCTCCACTTT
CASGGTGQDSPLHF
>-|-|TRBJ1-6|TRBV12-5
TGTGCTAGTGGCCCCGTGGATTCACCCCTCCACTTT
CASGPVDSPLHF
>-|-|TRBJ1-4|TRBV19
TGTGCCAGTAGACTGGGACGTGGGACTAATGAAAAACTGTTTTTT
CASRLGRGTNEKLFF
>-|-|TRBJ2-7|TRBV19
TGTGCCAGTAGCCAACAGACAGGTGGAAGCGAGCAGTACTTC
CASSQQTGGSEQYF
>-|TRBD2|TRBJ2-5|TRBV28
TGTGCCAGCAGTTTATTCGGTACCAACTTAGCGGGGGGGAGGGAGACCCAGTACTTC
CASSLFGTNLAGGRETQYF
>-|-|TRBJ1-1|TRBV6-5
TGTGCCAGCAGTTTCTACTTAGGAGGGGACACTGAAGCTTTCTTT
CASSFYLGGDTEAFF